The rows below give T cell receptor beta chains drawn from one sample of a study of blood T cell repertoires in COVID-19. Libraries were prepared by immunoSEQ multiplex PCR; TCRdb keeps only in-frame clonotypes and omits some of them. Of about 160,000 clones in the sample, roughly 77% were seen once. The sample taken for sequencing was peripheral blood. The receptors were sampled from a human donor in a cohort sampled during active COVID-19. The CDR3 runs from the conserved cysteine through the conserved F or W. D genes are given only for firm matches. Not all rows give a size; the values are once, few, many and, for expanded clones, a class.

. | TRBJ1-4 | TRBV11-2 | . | TGTGCCAGCAGCTTAGGGGAGGGGAGAGGCGAAAAACTGTTTTTT | CASSLGEGRGEKLFF
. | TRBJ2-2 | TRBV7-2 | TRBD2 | TGTGCCAGCAGCTTTAGCGGGGGCAACACCGGGGAGCTGTTTTTT | CASSFSGGNTGELFF
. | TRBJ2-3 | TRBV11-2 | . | TGTGCCAGCAGCTTGGGGCTCCGGACAGCCACTGGGGATACGCAGTATTTT | CASSLGLRTATGDTQYF
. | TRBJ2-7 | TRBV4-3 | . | TGCGCCAGCAGCCAAGAAATCTCGCGGGGAGAATCCTACGAGCAGTACTTC | CASSQEISRGESYEQYF
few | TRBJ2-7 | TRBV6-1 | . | TGTGCCAGCAGTGAGAACGGCTACGAGCAGTACTTC | CASSENGYEQYF
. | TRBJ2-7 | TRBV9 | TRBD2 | TGTGCCAGCAGCCAACAAAGCGGGAGGCTTTACGAGCAGTACTTC | CASSQQSGRLYEQYF
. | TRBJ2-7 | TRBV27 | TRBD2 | TGTGCCAGCAGTTCACGGACTAGCGTGGGCGAGCAGTACTTC | CASSSRTSVGEQYF
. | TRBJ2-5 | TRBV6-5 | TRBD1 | TGTGCCAGTGGACAGGGGCTTCCAGAGACCCAGTACTTC | CASGQGLPETQYF
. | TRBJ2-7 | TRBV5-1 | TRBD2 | TGCGCCAGCCGCTCTGCGGGGCGGGAGTACAGCGAGCAGTACTTC | CASRSAGREYSEQYF
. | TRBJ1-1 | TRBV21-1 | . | TGTGCCAGCAGCAAACCCGCAATTACAGGGTGGAGCACTGAAGCTTTCTTT | CASSKPAITGWSTEAFF
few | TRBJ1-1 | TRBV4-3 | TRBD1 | TGCGCCAGCAGCCAAGCGACAGGGTACAGTGAAGCTTTCTTT | CASSQATGYSEAFF
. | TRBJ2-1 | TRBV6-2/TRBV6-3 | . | TGTGCCAGCAGTTACATTCCAGGGTTGGGCAATGAGCAGTTCTTC | CASSYIPGLGNEQFF
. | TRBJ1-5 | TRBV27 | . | TGTGCCAGCAGTTTGTGGGGGCTCAGCAATCAGCCCCAGCATTTT | CASSLWGLSNQPQHF
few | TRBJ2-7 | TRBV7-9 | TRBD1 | TGTGCCAGCAGCTCTCCAGGGGGACCCTACGAGCAGTACTTC | CASSSPGGPYEQYF
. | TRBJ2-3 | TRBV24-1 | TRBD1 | TGTGCCACCAGCATACAGGGGCGCACAGATACGCAGTATTTT | CATSIQGRTDTQYF
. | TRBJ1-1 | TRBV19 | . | TGTGCCAGTAGTACAGGGTTGAGAACTGAAGCTTTCTTT | CASSTGLRTEAFF
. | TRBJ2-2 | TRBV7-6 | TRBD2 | TGTGCCAGCAGACTTACCGCGGGGGGGTATGGCGGGGAGCTGTTTTTT | CASRLTAGGYGGELFF
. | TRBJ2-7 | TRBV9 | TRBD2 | TGTGCCAGCAGCGTAGAGGCTAGCGGGGCCAGGGGGCAGTACTTC | CASSVEASGARGQYF
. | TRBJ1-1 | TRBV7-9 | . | TGTGCCAGCAGCACCCAAGACAGACCTGAAGCTTTCTTT | CASSTQDRPEAFF
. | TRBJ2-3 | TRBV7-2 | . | TGTGCCAGCAGCTCCGGAATTAGCGGACTCCCTACGCAGTATTTT | CASSSGISGLPTQYF
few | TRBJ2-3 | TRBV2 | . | TGTGCCAGCAGTGAAGAGGGGTTCAGCACAGATACGCAGTATTTT | CASSEEGFSTDTQYF
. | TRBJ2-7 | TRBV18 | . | TGTGCCAGCTCACTCGGGCGGGGACCGCACTACGAGCAGTACTTC | CASSLGRGPHYEQYF
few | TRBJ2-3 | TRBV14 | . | TGTGCCAGCAGCCAATGTTCGGAGCAAGATACGCAGTATTTT | CASSQCSEQDTQYF
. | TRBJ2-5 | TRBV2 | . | TGTGCCAGCAGTTACAACAGCCAAGAGACCCAGTACTTC | CASSYNSQETQYF
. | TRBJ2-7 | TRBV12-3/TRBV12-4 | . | TGTGCCAGCAGGTCAGGAATCTCCTACGAGCAGTACTTC | CASRSGISYEQYF
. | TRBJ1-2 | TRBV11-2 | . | TGTGCCAGCAGCTTAGGACAGGTTACAGGCTACACCTTC | CASSLGQVTGYTF
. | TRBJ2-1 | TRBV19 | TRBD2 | TGTGCCAGTAGTATAGTGACTAGCGGATACAATGAGCAGTTCTTC | CASSIVTSGYNEQFF
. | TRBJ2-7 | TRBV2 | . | TGTGCCAGCACTTTCCGACAGGGAGGCTCCAACGAGCAGTACTTC | CASTFRQGGSNEQYF
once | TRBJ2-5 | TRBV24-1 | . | TGTGCCACCAGTGCGGGGGTCCACCGGGTAGGAGAGACCCAGTACTTC | CATSAGVHRVGETQYF
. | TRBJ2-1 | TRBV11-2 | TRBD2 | TGTGCCAGCAGCTTTTCTGCGGGAGGGCCGCTGGATGAGCAGTTCTTC | CASSFSAGGPLDEQFF
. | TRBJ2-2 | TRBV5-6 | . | TGTGCCAGCAGCTTGAAGGAGGCTAGGCATGAGATGGGGACCGGGGAGCTGTTTTTT | CASSLKEARHEMGTGELFF
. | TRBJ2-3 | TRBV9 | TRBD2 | TGTGCCAGCAGCGGACTAGCCCAGCCAGATACGCAGTATTTT | CASSGLAQPDTQYF
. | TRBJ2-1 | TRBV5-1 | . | TGCGCCAGCAGCTTGTTAGCGGACTACAATGAGCAGTTCTTC | CASSLLADYNEQFF
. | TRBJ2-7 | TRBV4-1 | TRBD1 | TGCGCCAGCAGCCAAGGGACAGGGATCTACTACGAGCAGTACTTC | CASSQGTGIYYEQYF
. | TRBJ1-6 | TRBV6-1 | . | TGTGCCAGCAGTGGGGACGGGAGGGTGGGTAATTCACCCCTCCACTTT | CASSGDGRVGNSPLHF
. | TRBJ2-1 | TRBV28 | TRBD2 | TGTGCCACCAGTTTATGGGCTAGCGGGGGGCACAATGAGCAGTTCTTC | CATSLWASGGHNEQFF
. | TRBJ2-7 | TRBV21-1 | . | TGTGCCAGCAGCAAAGTTAACGAGCAGTACTTC | CASSKVNEQYF
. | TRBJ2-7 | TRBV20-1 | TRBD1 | TGCAGTGCTAGTGGGACAGACCTCCAGCGGTACTTC | CSASGTDLQRYF
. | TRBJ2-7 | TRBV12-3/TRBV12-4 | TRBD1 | TGTGCCAGCAGGGACAGGGCATTCCACGAGCAGTACTTC | CASRDRAFHEQYF
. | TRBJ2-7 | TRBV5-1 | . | TGCGCCAGCAGCCCCGCTCTCAGACAGGCTCGGTGGCAGTACTTC | CASSPALRQARWQYF
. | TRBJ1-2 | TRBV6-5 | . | TGTGCCAGCAGCTCAACACCGAACTATGGCTACACCTTC | CASSSTPNYGYTF
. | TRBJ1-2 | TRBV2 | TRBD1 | TGTGCCAGCAGTTCGACAGGGGTGAACTATGGCTACACCTTC | CASSSTGVNYGYTF
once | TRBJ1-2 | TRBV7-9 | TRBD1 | TGTGCCAGCAGCCCGGACAGGGCAACGCGGGACTATGGCTACACCTTC | CASSPDRATRDYGYTF
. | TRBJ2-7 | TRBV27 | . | TGTGCCAGTACGGACCTGGCGGGGCCCCGGGGCGAGCAGTACTTC | CASTDLAGPRGEQYF
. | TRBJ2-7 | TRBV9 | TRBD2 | TGTGCCAGCAGCACCGGACTAGCGGGGCCCCACGAGCAGTACTTC | CASSTGLAGPHEQYF
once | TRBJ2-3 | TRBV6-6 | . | TGTGCCAGCTGGGGGCAGGGGGGTGGCACAGATACGCAGTATTTT | CASWGQGGGTDTQYF
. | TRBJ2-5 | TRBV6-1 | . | TGTGCCAGCAGTGAATTGAAATGGGCCCAAGAGACCCAGTACTTC | CASSELKWAQETQYF
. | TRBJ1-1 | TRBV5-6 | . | TGTGCCAGCAGCTTGCGGGGGGGTGGCACTGAAGCTTTCTTT | CASSLRGGGTEAFF
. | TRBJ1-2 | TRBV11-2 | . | TGTGCCAGCAGCTTAGGGGGGGGAGAACGCTATGGCTACACCTTC | CASSLGGGERYGYTF
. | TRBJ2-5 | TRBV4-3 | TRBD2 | TGCGCCAGCAGCAGAACCGGGACTAGCGGGAGGTTGAGCCAAGAGACCCAGTACTTC | CASSRTGTSGRLSQETQYF
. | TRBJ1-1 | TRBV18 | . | TGTGCCAGCTCACCGACCAGGGAGGTTGACACTGAAGCTTTCTTT | CASSPTREVDTEAFF
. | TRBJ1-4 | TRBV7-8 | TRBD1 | TGTGCCAGCAGCTGGGACAGGGGAAGTGAAAAACTGTTTTTT | CASSWDRGSEKLFF
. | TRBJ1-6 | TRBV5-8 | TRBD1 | TGTGCCAGCAGCTCTGAGACAGGGGGAAATTCACCCCTCCACTTT | CASSSETGGNSPLHF
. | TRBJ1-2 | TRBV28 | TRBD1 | TGTGCCAGCTCCTCGGGACAGAACTATGGCTACACCTTC | CASSSGQNYGYTF
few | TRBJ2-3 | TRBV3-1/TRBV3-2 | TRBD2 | TGTGCCAGCAGCCAAGGACTAGCGGCCGGTACGGATACGCAGTATTTT | CASSQGLAAGTDTQYF